This TCR beta chain emerged from a study of T cells in Graves' hyperthyroidism and ophthalmopathy. Trimming took 0 bases from V and 7 from J; bases not matched to a gene: 0. The CDR3 runs 14 residues. This clonotype was seen at least ten times. RNA transcripts provided the source from which TCR beta CDR3 regions were amplified. The TCR CDR3 was amplified in a first-round RT-PCR using the HTBI primer set. TCRdb fed the multiplex PCR reads into MiXCR, producing one record per CDR3 protein. The data show 500,000 to 550,000 distinct CDR3 sequences, around 20% seen once. With a duration under 2 months, the hyperthyroidism was newly diagnosed in patients aged 18 to 65.

The chain employs TRBV12-3 or TRBV12-4 and TRBJ1-5, with 10 bases identical to TRBD1. This receptor was obtained from a man aged 18 to 35 with Graves' hyperthyroidism. Sequencing input: blood. CDR3 region: CASSLAGQGQPQHF. The CDR3, as DNA: TGTGCCAGCAGTTTAGCGGGACAGGGGCAGCCCCAGCATTTT.